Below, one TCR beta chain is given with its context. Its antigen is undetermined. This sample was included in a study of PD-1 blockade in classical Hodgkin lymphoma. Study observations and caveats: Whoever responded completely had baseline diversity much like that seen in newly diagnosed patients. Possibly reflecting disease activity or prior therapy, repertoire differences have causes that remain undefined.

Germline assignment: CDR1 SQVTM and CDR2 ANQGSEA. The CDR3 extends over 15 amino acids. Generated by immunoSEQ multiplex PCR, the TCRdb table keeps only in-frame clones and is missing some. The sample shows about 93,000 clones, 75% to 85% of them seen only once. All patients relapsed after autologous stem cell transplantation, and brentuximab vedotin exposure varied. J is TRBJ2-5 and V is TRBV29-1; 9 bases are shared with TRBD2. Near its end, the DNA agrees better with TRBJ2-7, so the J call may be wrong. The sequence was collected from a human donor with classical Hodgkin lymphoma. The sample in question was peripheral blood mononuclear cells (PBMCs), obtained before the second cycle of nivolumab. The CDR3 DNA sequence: TGCAGCGTCAGCGGGGGTAGCGGGAGTGGGGGCGAGCAGTACTTC. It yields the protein CSVSGGSGSGGEQYF.